One sample yielded the 12 T cell receptor beta chains listed below, sequenced in a study of T cells in Graves' hyperthyroidism and ophthalmopathy (dated by TCRdb to the late 2010s). The method was multiplex PCR. The run used an Illumina HiSeq 2000. TCR beta CDR3 regions were amplified from RNA transcripts. The first round of RT-PCR for the TCR CDR3 was performed with the HTBI primer set and the Qiagen OneStep RT-PCR kit. TCRdb's own reprocessing of the public reads used fastp at Q25 and MiXCR and kept productive beta chains. Every entry covers one CDR3 protein and lists the most common genes and DNA from its rows. The sample table shows 410,000 or so distinct CDR3 sequences, and over 12% are seen once. Roughly 13% of the sample belongs to the ten largest clones. The sequencing sample was made of blood. The origin of the receptors is a man younger than 35 with Graves' ophthalmopathy.

This clonotype has more than one count but fewer than ten. The chain has TRBV6-2 or TRBV6-3 and TRBJ2-3; maybe TRBD2 (7 bases). This CDR3 contains 17 residues. Germline CDR1 reads MNHEY; CDR2 reads SVGEGT. Deletions cut 0 bases from V and 2 bases from J, with 15 bases between. The CDR3: CASSYSQTGGATDTQYF. The CDR3 DNA follows: TGTGCCAGCAGTTACTCCCAAACTGGGGGGGCCACAGATACGCAGTATTTT.

Comments on this clonotype: A read error may be the cause here, since a much bigger clone is one base away. This chain uses TRBV18 with TRBJ1-2; D is possibly TRBD1 (5 bases). In germline, CDR1 is KGHSH, CDR2 LQKENI. The CDR3 is 14 residues long. V lost 0 bases to trimming and J lost 8 bases, with 13 bases between them. CDR3 sequence (DNA): TGTGCCAGCTCACCACCCTACCGATGGGGCGGCTACACCTTC. Translation: CASSPPYRWGGYTF.

This clonotype was found many times. This chain joins TRBV6-1 and TRBJ1-5; 10 bases map to TRBD1. The CDR3 has 18 amino acids. V was clipped by 5 bases and J by 3 bases; unmatched bases: 13. Germline V lookup: CDR1 MNHNS, CDR2 SASEGT. The DNA of the CDR3 is TGTGCCAGCAGTTACGCATACGACAGGGGGCCAGTCAATCAGCCCCAGCATTTT. It codes for CASSYAYDRGPVNQPQHF.

This clonotype was counted ten times or more. The rearrangement joins TRBV7-8 to TRBJ2-3; D call uncertain. CDR3 length equals 12 residues. CDR1 and CDR2 from the germline V gene are SGHVS and FQNEAQ. Deletions cut 0 bases from V and 7 bases from J, with 5 bases between. CDR3 nucleotides: TGTGCCAGCAGCTTAGCGTCTAATACGCAGTATTTT. Translating gives CASSLASNTQYF. The entire variable domain, with the rest obtained from reference TRBV7-8 and TRBJ2-3, is as follows: GAGVSQSPRYKVAKRGQDVALRCDPISGHVSLFWYQQALGQGPEFLTYFQNEAQLDKSGLPSDRFFAERPEGSVSTLKIQRTQQEDSAVYLCASSLASNTQYFGPGTRLTVL.

This clonotype was recorded a few times. The chain uses TRBV5-6 and TRBJ2-2; no firm D call. The V end lost 5 bases, the J end lost 8 bases, and 10 bases lay between the germline ends. Germline-derived CDR1 and CDR2 are SGHDT and YYEEEE. This CDR3 is 12 amino acids long. The CDR3 sequence: CASRRRPGELFF. CDR3 nucleotides: TGTGCCAGCAGGAGGAGACCTGGGGAGCTGTTTTTT.

This clonotype occurred many times. V is TRBV11-2 and J is TRBJ1-1, with a weak D call TRBD1 (5 bases). There are 12 residues in the CDR3. Per the germline V gene, CDR1 is SGHAT and CDR2 is FQNNGV. Trimming took 5 bases from V and 5 from J, leaving 9 bases between them. The CDR3 region is CASSRGGTEAFF. The CDR3 DNA follows: TGTGCCAGCAGCAGGGGTGGAACTGAAGCTTTCTTT. Combining the CDR3 with reference TRBV11-2 and TRBJ1-1 gives the whole variable domain EAGVAQSPRYKIIEKRQSVAFWCNPISGHATLYWYQQILGQGPKLLIQFQNNGVVDDSQLPKDRFSAERLKGVDSTLKIQPAKLEDSAVYLCASSRGGTEAFFGQGTRLTVV.

The sample holds a few counts of this clonotype. V and J are TRBV30 and TRBJ2-1; no definite D call. CDR1 is GTSNPN, CDR2 SVGIG, per germline (reference sequence). This CDR3 contains 12 residues. V lost 3 bases to trimming and J lost 13 bases, with 16 bases between them. CDR3 sequence reads: CAWRRLAARQFF. CDR3 DNA sequence: TGTGCCTGGAGGCGTCTGGCAGCTAGACAGTTCTTC.

This clonotype has ten or more counts. This chain joins TRBV2 and TRBJ2-7, with 12 bases identical to TRBD1. CDR1 SNHLY and CDR2 FYNNEI come from the germline V gene. The CDR3 loop spans 13 amino acids. V was clipped by 7 bases and J by 5 bases; unmatched bases: 3. The CDR3 reads CASTGTGGDEQYF. CDR3 bases: TGTGCCAGCACGGGGACAGGGGGCGACGAGCAGTACTTC. The full variable domain, completed using reference TRBV2 and TRBJ2-7, is EPEVTQTPSHQVTQMGQEVILRCVPISNHLYFYWYRQILGQKVEFLVSFYNNEISEKSEIFDDQFSVERPDGSNFTLKIRSTKLEDSAMYFCASTGTGGDEQYFGPGTRLTVT.

The table lists this clonotype with many counts. The CDR3: CASTLKETQYF. In nucleotides, the CDR3 is TGTGCCAGCACCCTTAAAGAGACCCAGTACTTC. The chain carries TRBV7-2 and TRBJ2-5; D uncertain. Germline-derived CDR1 and CDR2 are SGHTA and FQGNSA. The V end was cut by 7 bases, the J end by 3 bases, with 6 bases between. CDR3 length: 11 amino acids.

This clonotype was detected many times. The J gene is TRBJ1-2, the V gene TRBV20-1; 7 bases are a match to TRBD1. The length of the CDR3 is 11 residues. CDR1 DFQATT and CDR2 SNEGSKA come from the germline V gene (reference sequence). J was trimmed by 8 bases and V by 3 bases; bases with no gene match: 3. This chain's CDR3 is CSASQGGGYTF. CDR3 nucleotides: TGCAGTGCTAGCCAGGGGGGAGGCTACACCTTC.

This clonotype was detected many times. The chain links TRBV5-1 to TRBJ1-5; D is undetermined. Per the germline V gene, CDR1 is SGHRS and CDR2 is YFSETQ. V was pared by 0 bases and J by 6 bases, with 10 bases between. This CDR3 contains 14 residues. The CDR3 DNA reads as TGCGCCAGCAGCTTGGGGGAGCCCGGTCAGCCCCAGCATTTT. Translated: CASSLGEPGQPQHF.

This clonotype has at least ten counts. This sequence joins TRBV6-1 and TRBJ1-2; possibly TRBD1 for D (6 bases). V gave up 4 bases and J gave up 4 bases, with 13 bases separating them. Germline V gene sequence: CDR1 MNHNS, CDR2 SASEGT. The CDR3 is made up of 14 amino acids. CDR3 protein: CASSATQGSYGYTF. CDR3 DNA sequence: TGTGCCAGCAGTGCAACACAGGGTAGCTATGGCTACACCTTC.